This TCR beta chain is from a study of control samples from healthy donors and cancer patients. This CDR3 region has 14 residues. The V gene's germline CDR1 is SGDLS and CDR2 YYNGEE. With 4 bases removed from V and 4 bases from J, the gap between germline ends came to 11 bases. Here immunoSEQ multiplex PCR was the method, and the copy in TCRdb shows in-frame clones only, minus some. This sample yields some 120,000 clones, of which more than 75% are seen a single time; around 9.4% belongs to the top ten. Material for sequencing was blood. This sequence was found in a man aged 35-49 years in good health. The V gene is TRBV9, the J gene TRBJ2-2, with a weak D call TRBD1 (6 bases). The CDR3 loop is CASSLGQTTGELFF. CDR3 nucleotides: TGTGCCAGCAGCCTTGGACAGACCACCGGGGAGCTGTTTTTT.